This TCR beta chain derives from a study of blood T cells in healthy people across ages. It was approximately 9 milliliters of peripheral blood that were drawn from each donor. PCR was performed a second time for about 6 to 12 cycles using a sample-barcoded 5' primer and a J-beta primer mix. Using its own MiXCR run on the 5' RACE reads, TCRdb lists one record per CDR3 protein. The repertoire includes some 1.4 million distinct CDR3 sequences, 42% of them detected once, and roughly 7.9% sits in the top ten. For this clonotype: As yet, its antigen is unknown.

This CDR3 is 14 amino acids long. Deletions cut 8 bases from V and 1 base from J, with 15 bases between. Germline CDR1 LGHNT, CDR2 FRNRAP. Findings and limits, study-wide: Possibly confounding the expanded clonotype changes was the fact that donor CMV status was unknown. Higher diversity, along with more naive CD4+ cells, distinguished long-lived donors from aged donors.

The clonotype was recovered from a woman aged 18-29 years in good health. What was sequenced was blood. The rearrangement joins TRBV12-5 to TRBJ2-7; possibly TRBD1 or TRBD2 for D (5 bases each). The chain's CDR3 is CASFAGAGSYEQYF. The DNA for the CDR3 is TGTGCTAGTTTCGCCGGGGCTGGGTCCTACGAGCAGTACTTC.